This T cell receptor beta chain was found in a study of OX40 agonist ivuxolimab in advanced cancers. Some clones are missing from TCRdb's copy, which holds only in-frame ones; the method was immunoSEQ multiplex PCR. The repertoire holds about 90,000 clones, about 90% seen once, with 8.7% in the top ten. Baseline, cycle 4 day 1, and cycle 7 day 1 were the blood sampling points. CDR1 and CDR2 from the germline V gene are MDHEN and SYDVKM. CDR3 size: 16 residues. With 5 bases clipped from V and 4 bases from J, the junction kept 12 bases outside the gene matches. The TCR sequence derives from an adult with an advanced solid tumor such as melanoma, head and neck, liver or kidney cancer. Material: CD4+ or CD8+ T cells sorted from blood, obtained in a trial of the OX40 agonist ivuxolimab. This chain links TRBV28 with TRBJ2-3; 7 nucleotides match TRBD1. CDR3 in amino acids: CASSRFLTGPADTQYF. In DNA form, the CDR3 reads TGTGCCAGCAGTCGTTTTCTGACAGGGCCCGCAGATACGCAGTATTTT.